These 8 T cell receptor beta chains originate from one sample sequenced in a study of T cells in localized non-small cell lung cancer. The method was immunoSEQ multiplex PCR; TCRdb's version includes in-frame clones alone and lacks a portion of them. The data hold 20,000 to 30,000 clones, with around 93% observed a single time. Specimen: peripheral blood, collected before any cancer treatment. Receptors were obtained from a female donor older than 55 with stage II squamous cell lung carcinoma.

This clone was seen a few times. This chain joins TRBV19 and TRBJ2-7; TRBD1 aligns across 9 bases. Trimming at V came to 6 bases and at J to 1 base, leaving 7 bases not matched to a gene. CDR3 size: 15 residues. CDR1 and CDR2 (germline): LNHDA, SQIVND (reference sequence). The CDR3 DNA is TGTGCCAGTAGCACAGGGGGCCTAGTTTCCTACGAGCAGTACTTC. It specifies CASSTGGLVSYEQYF.

The chain carries TRBV2 and TRBJ2-2; D remains ambiguous. Germline loops: CDR1 SNHLY, CDR2 FYNNEI. This CDR3 region has 13 residues. V lost 6 bases and J lost 5, with 10 bases in between. The CDR3 DNA is TGTGCCAGCAGCCCCCTAGGTACCGGGGAGCTGTTTTTT. Translating gives CASSPLGTGELFF.

This clone was seen just once. This chain uses TRBV10-3 with TRBJ1-2, with a tentative D call TRBD1 (6 bases). Germline V gene data show CDR1 as ENHRY and CDR2 as SYGVKD. This CDR3 has 14 amino acids. Trimming pared 5 bases from V and 2 bases from J, leaving 12 bases between. In nucleotides, the CDR3 is TGTGCCATCAGTACCTCGACAGGAAACTATGGCTACACCTTC. It encodes CAISTSTGNYGYTF.

The chain uses TRBV7-9 and TRBJ2-1, with TRBD1 as a possible D gene (6 bases). Trimming left V 1 base short and J 0 bases short, with 7 bases between. The CDR3 contains 15 residues. Germline lookup yields CDR1 SEHNR and CDR2 FQNEAQ (reference sequence). The CDR3 coding sequence is TGTGCCAGCAGCTTAGGGGGGCCCTCCTACAATGAGCAGTTCTTC. This encodes CASSLGGPSYNEQFF.

The rearrangement uses TRBV11-2 and TRBJ1-2; maybe TRBD1 (6 bases). The CDR3 contains 15 residues. In germline, CDR1 is SGHAT, CDR2 FQNNGV. Between the trimmed V and J ends, which lost 5 bases and 7 bases, there was a span of 20 bases. The CDR3 here is CASSANQGRRGGYTF. CDR3 DNA sequence: TGTGCCAGCAGCGCCAATCAGGGGAGGAGGGGTGGCTACACCTTC.

V gene TRBV6-5 combines with J gene TRBJ2-1; possibly TRBD1 for D (6 bases). Germline lookup yields CDR1 MNHEY and CDR2 SVGAGI. With 2 bases removed from V and 12 bases from J, the gap between germline ends came to 8 bases. This CDR3 spans 11 amino acids. In DNA form, the CDR3 reads TGTGCCAGCAGTTACGGGACATTGCAGTTCTTC. Translating it yields CASSYGTLQFF.

This rearrangement joins TRBV6-1 to TRBJ1-5; weak D call: TRBD1 (6 bases). This CDR3 contains 16 residues. The V end was cut by 3 bases, the J end by 1 base, with 13 bases between. Germline V CDR1 and CDR2: MNHNS, SASEGT. The CDR3 protein is CASSEGRGWSNQPQHF. The CDR3 region has the DNA TGTGCCAGCAGTGAGGGCAGGGGCTGGAGCAATCAGCCCCAGCATTTT.

The chain carries TRBV2 and TRBJ2-1; the D gene is possibly TRBD1 (5 bases). The V end lost 7 bases, the J end lost 6 bases, and 16 bases lay between the germline ends. The germline V gene encodes CDR1 SNHLY and CDR2 FYNNEI. The CDR3 spans 14 residues. CDR3 amino acids: CASKGRELPNEQFF. In nucleotides, the CDR3 is TGTGCCAGCAAGGGCAGGGAATTGCCCAATGAGCAGTTCTTC. Drawing the rest from reference TRBV2 and TRBJ2-1, the complete variable domain is EPEVTQTPSHQVTQMGQEVILRCVPISNHLYFYWYRQILGQKVEFLVSFYNNEISEKSEIFDDQFSVERPDGSNFTLKIRSTKLEDSAMYFCASKGRELPNEQFFGPGTRLTVL.